These 32 T cell receptor beta chains share one sample of origin, sequenced in a study of cytomegalovirus exposure and HLA in healthy donors. The PCR made use of 60 Vbeta and 13 Jbeta primers. Data came from immunoSEQ multiplex PCR; TCRdb stores just in-frame clones and leaves some out. The sample consists of 150,000 or so clones, approximately 81% of them appearing once. Specimen: PBMCs. The receptor set was obtained from a woman aged 18-29 years in good health and CMV-seronegative.

The V and J genes are TRBV5-1 and TRBJ2-5, with 12 bases identical to TRBD2. CDR3 length: 17 amino acids. J gave up 2 bases and V 7 bases, and 12 bases lay outside the gene matches. CDR1 and CDR2 (germline): SGHRS, YFSETQ. The DNA for the CDR3 is TGCGCCAGCCGACAGGGACTAGCGGGCAACTCACAAGAGACCCAGTACTTC. Encoded protein: CASRQGLAGNSQETQYF.

The V gene is TRBV27, the J gene TRBJ2-1; 10 bases align to TRBD1. Germline CDR1 reads MNHEY; CDR2 reads SMNVEV (reference sequence). The CDR3 is made up of 16 amino acids. V shed 4 bases and J 8 bases; nucleotides not matched to a gene: 11. CDR3 coding DNA: TGTGCCAGCAGTTACCCGACAGGGGGCGATGGCGATGAGCAGTTCTTC. It codes for CASSYPTGGDGDEQFF.

The J gene is TRBJ1-5, the V gene TRBV19; 11 bases align to TRBD1. Germline V CDR1 and CDR2: LNHDA, SQIVND (reference sequence). Trimming removed 6 bases from V and 7 bases from J; junction bases left unmatched: 8. This CDR3 contains 15 residues. CDR3 protein: CASRTGTGGDQPQHF. The CDR3 nucleotides are TGTGCCAGTAGGACTGGGACAGGGGGAGACCAGCCCCAGCATTTT.

This chain joins TRBV19 and TRBJ1-1; 8 positions agree with TRBD1. After removal of 5 bases from V and 1 base from J, the junction contained 3 bases not matched to a gene. The V gene's germline CDR1 is LNHDA and CDR2 SQIVND (reference sequence). CDR3 length: 14 amino acids. The CDR3 sequence: CASSLGQGNTEAFF. The CDR3 DNA follows: TGTGCCAGTAGTCTCGGACAGGGGAACACTGAAGCTTTCTTT.

The chain has TRBV30 and TRBJ1-2; maybe TRBD1 (6 bases). This CDR3 region has 12 residues. V was clipped by 5 bases and J by 4 bases, with 11 bases between them. CDR1 is GTSNPN and CDR2 is SVGIG in the germline V gene (reference sequence). CDR3 loop: CAWVDRSYGYTF. CDR3 nucleotides: TGTGCCTGGGTTGACAGGAGCTATGGCTACACCTTC.

This clone was seen once. The rearrangement links TRBV28 to TRBJ2-5, with D hard to call. Trimming took off 1 base at V and 5 bases at J, with 2 bases between the two ends. CDR1 is MDHEN and CDR2 is SYDVKM in the germline V gene. The CDR3 extends over 11 amino acids. The CDR3 coding sequence is TGTGCCAGCAGTTTATCTGAGACCCAGTACTTC. The encoded protein is CASSLSETQYF.

This clone was counted once. In the same sample, other DNA sequences code for this CDR3. The chain joins TRBV5-1 to TRBJ2-3, with a possible D match to TRBD1 (6 bases). V was cut by 2 bases and J by 3 bases, with 7 bases left in between. Per the germline V gene, CDR1 is SGHRS and CDR2 is YFSETQ. The CDR3 runs to 13 residues. This CDR3 reads CASSLGGTDTQYF. CDR3 in DNA: TGCGCCAGCAGCTTAGGGGGAACAGATACGCAGTATTTT.

The V gene is TRBV23-1, the J gene TRBJ2-5; TRBD2 aligns across 13 bases. TRBV23-1 carries the ORF label, with uncertain function. The CDR3 contains 15 residues. With V trimmed by 0 bases and J by 11 bases, 6 bases remained unmatched. The CDR3 region is CASSQSTSGRFVQYF. The CDR3 nucleotides are TGCGCCAGCAGTCAATCGACTAGCGGGAGGTTCGTGCAGTACTTC.

This clone has a single count. The chain links TRBV28 to TRBJ2-1, with 7 bases identical to TRBD2. Germline V gene sequence: CDR1 MDHEN, CDR2 SYDVKM. This CDR3 has 21 residues. Unmatched junction bases numbered 24, after V lost 3 bases and J lost 4 bases. The CDR3 spells CASSFLRLGLAELISYNEQFF. The CDR3 nucleotides read TGTGCCAGCAGTTTTTTGAGGTTAGGGCTAGCGGAATTAATTAGTTACAATGAGCAGTTCTTC.

The J gene is TRBJ2-2, the V gene TRBV6-4; D is possibly TRBD2 (5 bases). The CDR3 loop spans 15 amino acids. Trimming removed 4 bases from V and 1 base from J, with 10 bases in between. Germline loops: CDR1 MRHNA, CDR2 SNTAGT. CDR3 region: CASSALAWNTGELFF. Written as DNA, the CDR3 is TGTGCCAGCAGTGCCTTAGCGTGGAACACCGGGGAGCTGTTTTTT.

This sequence joins TRBV5-1 and TRBJ2-3, with D tentatively TRBD1 (6 bases). Germline V lookup: CDR1 SGHRS, CDR2 YFSETQ. The CDR3 has 13 residues. Trimming pared 4 bases from V and 4 bases from J, leaving 10 bases between. The CDR3 loop reads CASSRGGPDTQYF. The DNA of the CDR3 is TGCGCCAGCAGCCGTGGGGGCCCAGATACGCAGTATTTT.

V gene TRBV25-1 combines with J gene TRBJ1-1, with a tentative D call TRBD1 (5 bases). Germline V lookup: CDR1 MGHDK, CDR2 SYGVNS. This CDR3 has 13 amino acids. The germline V and J ends were trimmed by 2 bases and 2 bases, with 6 bases remaining between them. As DNA, the CDR3 is TGTGCCAGCAGTGAAGGGGCCAACACTGAAGCTTTCTTT. Its translation: CASSEGANTEAFF. The full variable domain, rest sourced from reference TRBV25-1 and TRBJ1-1, is EADIYQTPRYLVIGTGKKITLECSQTMGHDKMYWYQQDPGMELHLIHYSYGVNSTEKGDLSSESTVSRIRTEHFPLTLESARPSHTSQYLCASSEGANTEAFFGQGTRLTVV.

J is TRBJ2-3 and V is TRBV5-1, with 15 bases fitting TRBD2. Germline loops: CDR1 SGHRS, CDR2 YFSETQ. With 9 bases clipped from V and 3 bases from J, the junction kept 5 bases outside the gene matches. The CDR3 runs 15 residues. The CDR3, as DNA: TGCGCCACCGGACTAGCGGGAGGGCCGACAGATACGCAGTATTTT. Its translation: CATGLAGGPTDTQYF.

The rearrangement uses TRBV11-2 and TRBJ2-2; 10 nucleotides align to TRBD2. V gave up 1 base and J gave up 2 bases; unmatched junction bases: 1. This CDR3 comprises 16 residues. Germline values: CDR1 SGHAT, CDR2 FQNNGV. The CDR3 DNA sequence: TGTGCCAGCAGCTTAGTAGCGGGAGGTAACACCGGGGAGCTGTTTTTT. The encoded protein is CASSLVAGGNTGELFF.

This clone was seen just once. The chain links TRBV5-5 to TRBJ2-1, with 7 bases fitting TRBD2. The V gene's germline CDR1 is SGHKS and CDR2 YYEKEE (reference sequence). This CDR3 spans 16 amino acids. The J segment lost 6 bases and the V segment lost 5 bases, leaving 14 bases of the junction unmatched. As DNA, the CDR3 is TGTGCCAGCAGGCGGGGGTTAGCGACCCCGAGCAATGAGCAGTTCTTC. The encoded protein is CASRRGLATPSNEQFF.

The chain recombines TRBV5-4 with TRBJ2-1; 8 bases are shared with TRBD2. The germline gives CDR1 SGHNT, CDR2 YYREEE (reference sequence). Trimming at V came to 2 bases and at J to 1 base, leaving 5 bases not matched to a gene. The CDR3 is 16 amino acids. CDR3 DNA: TGTGCCAGCAGCTTTGTGGGCGGGGGGTCCTACAATGAGCAGTTCTTC. Amino acid sequence: CASSFVGGGSYNEQFF.

V usage is TRBV4-1 and J usage is TRBJ2-5; D is perhaps TRBD2 (5 bases). The V gene lost 0 bases and the J gene lost 5 bases, with 19 bases spanning the gap. The CDR3 consists of 17 residues. The germline V gene has CDR1 MGHRA and CDR2 YSYEKL. The CDR3 reads CASSQDQDSPVRETQYF. CDR3 sequence (DNA): TGCGCCAGCAGCCAAGATCAGGACTCGCCTGTTAGGGAGACCCAGTACTTC.

V is TRBV28 and J is TRBJ2-7; 15 nucleotides align to TRBD2. V shed 5 bases and J 6 bases; nucleotides not matched to a gene: 17. The germline V gene has CDR1 MDHEN and CDR2 SYDVKM. The CDR3 totals 19 residues. The DNA of the CDR3 is TGTGCCAGCAGTCCCCCCCCGGGACTAGCGGGAGGTGGGGGTGCCGAGCAGTACTTC. It specifies CASSPPPGLAGGGGAEQYF.

Concerning this clone itself: The identical CDR3 is also encoded by other nucleotide sequences in the sample. This sequence joins TRBV6-5 and TRBJ2-2; no definite D call. Trimming removed 6 bases at V and 4 bases at J, with 6 bases between. The CDR3 is made up of 12 amino acids. Per germline, CDR1 MNHEY and CDR2 SVGAGI. In DNA, the CDR3 is TGTGCCAGCAGCCGAGGCACCGGGGAGCTGTTTTTT. Translation: CASSRGTGELFF.

V and J are TRBV2 and TRBJ1-2, with 9 bases matching TRBD1. The junction had 4 bases not matched to a gene; V was cut back by 6 bases and J by 2 bases. The CDR3 length is 14 residues. In germline, CDR1 is SNHLY, CDR2 FYNNEI. CDR3 residues: CASRSGTGNYGYTF. The DNA of the CDR3 is TGTGCCAGCAGGAGCGGGACAGGGAACTATGGCTACACCTTC.

V gene TRBV18 combines with J gene TRBJ2-5; D is possibly TRBD1 (6 bases). The CDR3 sequence is 15 residues long. Trimming shortened V by 6 bases and J by 2 bases, and 16 bases separated the two germline ends. The V gene's germline CDR1 is KGHSH and CDR2 LQKENI. Here the CDR3 reads CASSPKWTEQETQYF. The CDR3 DNA reads TGTGCCAGCTCTCCAAAATGGACAGAACAAGAGACCCAGTACTTC.

The chain joins TRBV12-5 to TRBJ2-2; 9 nucleotides agree with TRBD2. The CDR3 extends over 21 amino acids. The germline gives CDR1 LGHNT, CDR2 FRNRAP. V gave up 7 bases and J gave up 6 bases; unmatched junction bases: 27. The CDR3 protein is CASAAPTRGVEAGGEAGELFF. As DNA, the CDR3 is TGTGCTAGTGCCGCCCCCACTAGGGGTGTAGAAGCGGGAGGTGAAGCCGGGGAGCTGTTTTTT.

This clone appeared a few times. The chain employs TRBV27 and TRBJ2-1, with D maybe TRBD1 (6 bases). The CDR3 is 21 amino acids. Trimming pared 0 bases from V and 1 base from J, leaving 25 bases between. In germline, CDR1 is MNHEY, CDR2 SMNVEV (reference sequence). The CDR3, as DNA: TGTGCCAGCAGTTTATCCCCGCTTCACCTTAAAGCGACAGGATCCTACAATGAGCAGTTCTTC. Protein: CASSLSPLHLKATGSYNEQFF.

This clone appeared once. This chain links TRBV5-1 with TRBJ1-4, with 9 bases aligning to TRBD1. The CDR3 is 15 residues long. Germline V gene sequence: CDR1 SGHRS, CDR2 YFSETQ. Trimming cost V 4 bases and J 7 bases; bases outside gene matches: 8. For the CDR3, the DNA is TGCGCCAGCAGCCGGGGGACAGGGATTTCTGAAAAACTGTTTTTT. It encodes CASSRGTGISEKLFF.

The rearrangement joins TRBV5-1 to TRBJ2-1; TRBD2 agrees at 11 bases. Per the germline V gene, CDR1 is SGHRS and CDR2 is YFSETQ. With 7 bases clipped from V and 3 bases from J, the junction kept 6 bases outside the gene matches. The length of the CDR3 is 15 residues. This chain's CDR3 is CASAGTSGSYNEQFF. The CDR3 DNA reads as TGCGCCAGCGCCGGGACTAGCGGCAGCTACAATGAGCAGTTCTTC. Full variable domain (missing parts from reference TRBV5-1 and TRBJ2-1): KAGVTQTPRYLIKTRGQQVTLSCSPISGHRSVSWYQQTPGQGLQFLFEYFSETQRNKGNFPGRFSGRQFSNSRSEMNVSTLELGDSALYLCASAGTSGSYNEQFFGPGTRLTVL.

The V gene is TRBV11-3, the J gene TRBJ2-1, with 7 nucleotides matching TRBD1. Looked up from germline, CDR1 is SGHNT and CDR2 is YENEEA. CDR3 size: 15 residues. V dropped 2 bases and J dropped 8; count of bases not matched to a gene: 9. This chain's CDR3 is CASSLTGQGVDEQFF. The DNA of the CDR3 is TGTGCCAGCAGCTTAACGGGGCAGGGGGTGGATGAGCAGTTCTTC.

The chain combines TRBV2 with TRBJ1-4, with 9 bases lining up with TRBD1. Germline V gives CDR1 SNHLY, CDR2 FYNNEI. This CDR3 contains 14 residues. Trimming took 6 bases from V and 5 from J; bases not matched to a gene: 4. CDR3 protein: CASRTGGANEKLFF. The CDR3 nucleotides read TGTGCCAGCAGGACAGGGGGTGCGAATGAAAAACTGTTTTTT.

Written as DNA, the CDR3 is TGTGCCAGCAGCTTAAGTGGGGGACAGGGCCCCTACGAGCAGTACTTC. Its protein product is CASSLSGGQGPYEQYF. The V and J genes are TRBV7-3 and TRBJ2-7, with 9 bases that match TRBD1. The CDR3 covers 16 residues. CDR1 and CDR2 (germline): SGHTA, FQGTGA. V dropped 1 base and J dropped 2; count of bases not matched to a gene: 6.

The rearrangement joins TRBV5-1 to TRBJ2-1; D gene unclear. The CDR3 spans 15 residues. The V gene lost 0 bases and the J gene lost 7 bases, with 14 bases spanning the gap. In germline, CDR1 is SGHRS, CDR2 YFSETQ. CDR3 DNA: TGCGCCAGCAGCTTGGGGGCCAGGATTAGTAATGAGCAGTTCTTC. Protein product: CASSLGARISNEQFF.

The chain employs TRBV27 and TRBJ2-3; a possible D gene is TRBD2 (5 bases). Germline V gene lookup returns CDR1 MNHEY and CDR2 SMNVEV (reference sequence). The V end lost 4 bases, the J end lost 0 bases, and 11 bases lay between the germline ends. The CDR3 length is 15 residues. This CDR3 is CASSWSGLSTDTQYF. CDR3 sequence (DNA): TGTGCCAGCAGTTGGTCTGGACTCAGCACAGATACGCAGTATTTT.

The chain uses TRBV29-1 and TRBJ1-2; 7 bases fit TRBD1. The V and J ends lost 3 bases and 0 bases, in that order; junction bases with no gene match: 10. The CDR3 runs to 16 residues. The germline V gene has CDR1 SQVTM and CDR2 ANQGSEA. DNA of the CDR3: TGCAGCGTTGATATGTATCGGACAGGATCTAACTATGGCTACACCTTC. Translation: CSVDMYRTGSNYGYTF.

The V gene is TRBV5-5, the J gene TRBJ1-2; 8 nucleotides agree with TRBD1. Unmatched junction bases numbered 5, after V lost 0 bases and J lost 10 bases. This CDR3 has 13 residues. Per the germline V gene, CDR1 is SGHKS and CDR2 is YYEKEE (reference sequence). The CDR3 region has the DNA TGTGCCAGCAGCTTGGGTGGGGACAGGATCTACACCTTC. The encoded protein is CASSLGGDRIYTF.